This T cell receptor beta chain was captured in a study of cytomegalovirus exposure and HLA in healthy donors. The PCR ran on 60 Vbeta and 13 Jbeta primers. The data were produced by immunoSEQ multiplex PCR, yet TCRdb's version contains in-frame clones alone and is incomplete. The sample consists of around 140,000 clones, under 10% of them appearing once. Trimming took 1 base from V and 3 from J; bases not matched to a gene: 3. The CDR3 contains 14 residues. CDR1 is SGHDT and CDR2 is YYEEEE in the germline V gene. Study-wide results and limits: The classifier was said to identify cytomegalovirus status with high specificity and sensitivity.

This clone came up a few times. The antigen is undetermined. Material: PBMCs. This rearrangement joins TRBV5-6 to TRBJ1-2; TRBD1 agrees at 7 bases. This clonotype was sampled from a woman in her thirties or forties in good health and CMV-seropositive. The CDR3 sequence is CASSLNRGDYGYTF. Here the CDR3 DNA reads TGTGCCAGCAGCTTGAACAGGGGAGACTATGGCTACACCTTC.